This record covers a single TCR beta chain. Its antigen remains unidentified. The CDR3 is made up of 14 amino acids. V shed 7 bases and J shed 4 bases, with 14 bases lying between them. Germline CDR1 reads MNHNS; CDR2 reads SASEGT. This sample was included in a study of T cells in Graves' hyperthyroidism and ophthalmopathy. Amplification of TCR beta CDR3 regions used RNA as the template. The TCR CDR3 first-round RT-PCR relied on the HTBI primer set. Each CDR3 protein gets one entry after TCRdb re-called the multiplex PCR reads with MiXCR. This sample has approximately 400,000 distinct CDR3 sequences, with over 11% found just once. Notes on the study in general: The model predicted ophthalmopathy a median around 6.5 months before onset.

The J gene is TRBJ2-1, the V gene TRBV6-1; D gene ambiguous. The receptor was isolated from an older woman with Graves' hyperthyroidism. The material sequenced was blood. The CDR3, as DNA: TGTGCCAGCACCCTACCCGGACGATACAATGAGCAGTTCTTC. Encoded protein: CASTLPGRYNEQFF.